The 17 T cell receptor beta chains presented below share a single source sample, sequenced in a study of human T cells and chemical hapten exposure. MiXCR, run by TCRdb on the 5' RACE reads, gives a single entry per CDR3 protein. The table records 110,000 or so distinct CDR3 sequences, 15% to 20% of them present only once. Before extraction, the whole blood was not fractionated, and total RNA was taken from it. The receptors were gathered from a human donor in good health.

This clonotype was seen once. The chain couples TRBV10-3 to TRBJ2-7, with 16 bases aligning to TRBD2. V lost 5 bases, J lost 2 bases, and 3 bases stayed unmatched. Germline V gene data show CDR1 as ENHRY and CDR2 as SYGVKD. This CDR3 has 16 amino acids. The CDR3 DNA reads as TGTGCCATCAGTTCGGGACTAGCGGGAGGGGCCTACGAGCAGTACTTC. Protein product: CAISSGLAGGAYEQYF.

The CDR3 nucleotides are TGTGCCAGCAACCCCCTGGGGAACACTGAAGCTTTCTTT. Translating it yields CASNPLGNTEAFF. This chain links TRBV13 with TRBJ1-1; D is unclear. Trimming left V 7 bases short and J 1 base short, with 10 bases between. Germline V gives CDR1 PRHDT, CDR2 FYEKMQ (reference sequence). The CDR3 consists of 13 residues.

CDR3 loop: CAWSVPDYEQYF. CDR3 DNA: TGTGCCTGGAGTGTACCCGATTACGAGCAGTACTTC. This sequence joins TRBV30 and TRBJ2-7; D unclear. Germline CDR1 GTSNPN, CDR2 SVGIG (reference sequence). This CDR3 region has 12 residues. Trimming cost V 0 bases and J 4 bases, with 7 bases left between them. The full variable domain, completed using reference TRBV30 and TRBJ2-7, is SQTIHQWPATLVQPVGSPLSLECTVEGTSNPNLYWYRQAAGRGLQLLFYSVGIGQISSEVPQNLSASRPQDRQFILSSKKLLLSDSGFYLCAWSVPDYEQYFGPGTRLTVT.

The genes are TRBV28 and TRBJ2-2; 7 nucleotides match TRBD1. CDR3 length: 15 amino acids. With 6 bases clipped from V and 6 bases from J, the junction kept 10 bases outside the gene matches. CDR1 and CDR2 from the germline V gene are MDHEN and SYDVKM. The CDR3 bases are TGTGCCAGCAGAAGGGACAGCCGGAAGTCCGGGGAGCTGTTTTTT. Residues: CASRRDSRKSGELFF.

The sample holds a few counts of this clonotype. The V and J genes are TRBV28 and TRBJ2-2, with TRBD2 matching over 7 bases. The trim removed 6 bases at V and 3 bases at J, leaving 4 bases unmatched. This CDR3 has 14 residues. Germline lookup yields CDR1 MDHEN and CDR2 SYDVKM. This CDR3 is CASSRGGDTGELFF. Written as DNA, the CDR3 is TGTGCCAGCAGCCGTGGGGGGGACACCGGGGAGCTGTTTTTT.

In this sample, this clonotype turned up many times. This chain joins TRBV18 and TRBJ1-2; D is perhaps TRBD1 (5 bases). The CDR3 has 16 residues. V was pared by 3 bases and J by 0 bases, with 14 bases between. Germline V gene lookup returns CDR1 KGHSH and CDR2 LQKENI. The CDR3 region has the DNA TGTGCCAGCTCACCCTCTTTGACAGAAGCTAACTATGGCTACACCTTC. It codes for CASSPSLTEANYGYTF.

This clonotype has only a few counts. The CDR3 reads CASSPQPQGPTESSPLHF. As DNA, the CDR3 is TGCGCCAGCAGCCCTCAGCCGCAGGGGCCGACTGAAAGTTCACCCCTCCACTTT. The V call is TRBV4-1, the J call TRBJ1-6; weak D call: TRBD1 (6 bases). Trimming shortened V by 4 bases and J by 9 bases, and 25 bases separated the two germline ends. Germline lookup yields CDR1 MGHRA and CDR2 YSYEKL. This CDR3 has 18 amino acids.

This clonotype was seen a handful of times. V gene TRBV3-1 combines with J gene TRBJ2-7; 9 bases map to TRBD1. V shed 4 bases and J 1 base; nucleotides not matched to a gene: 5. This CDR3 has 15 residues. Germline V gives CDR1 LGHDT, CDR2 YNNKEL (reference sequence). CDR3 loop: CASSPPGTGSYEQYF. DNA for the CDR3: TGTGCCAGCAGCCCCCCTGGGACAGGGTCCTACGAGCAGTACTTC.

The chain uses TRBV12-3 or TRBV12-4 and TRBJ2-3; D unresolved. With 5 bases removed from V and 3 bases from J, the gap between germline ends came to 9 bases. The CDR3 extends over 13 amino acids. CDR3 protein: CASSRDLTDTQYF. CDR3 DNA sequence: TGTGCCAGCAGTAGAGACTTGACAGATACGCAGTATTTT.

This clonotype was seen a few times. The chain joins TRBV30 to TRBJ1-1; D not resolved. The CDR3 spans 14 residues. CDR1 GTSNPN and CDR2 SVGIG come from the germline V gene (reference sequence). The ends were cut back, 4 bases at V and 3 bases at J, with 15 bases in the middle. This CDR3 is CAWKWVPFDTEAFF. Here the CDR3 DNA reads TGTGCCTGGAAATGGGTACCGTTTGACACTGAAGCTTTCTTT.

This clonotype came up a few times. For the CDR3, the DNA is TGTGCCAGCAGCCCGGACAGGACAAGATCTACGAACACCGGGGAGCTGTTTTTT. Translation gives CASSPDRTRSTNTGELFF. V is TRBV6-5 and J is TRBJ2-2, with 7 bases fitting TRBD1. Trimming at V came to 6 bases and at J to 0 bases, leaving 13 bases not matched to a gene. In germline, CDR1 is MNHEY, CDR2 SVGAGI. This CDR3 has 18 amino acids.

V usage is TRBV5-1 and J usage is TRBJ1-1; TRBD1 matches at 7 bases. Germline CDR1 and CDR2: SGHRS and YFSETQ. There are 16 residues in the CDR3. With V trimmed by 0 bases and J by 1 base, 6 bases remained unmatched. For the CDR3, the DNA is TGCGCCAGCAGCTTGGGACAGGGCAGAGAGAACACTGAAGCTTTCTTT. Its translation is CASSLGQGRENTEAFF.

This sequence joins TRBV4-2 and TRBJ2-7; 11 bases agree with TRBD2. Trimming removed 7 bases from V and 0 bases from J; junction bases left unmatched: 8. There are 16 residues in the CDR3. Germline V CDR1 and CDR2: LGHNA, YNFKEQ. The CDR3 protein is CASTGTSGFSSYEQYF. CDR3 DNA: TGTGCCAGCACCGGGACTAGCGGTTTTAGCTCCTACGAGCAGTACTTC.

The CDR3 nucleotides read TGCGCCAGCAGCCAAGCTCTTGATAGAGTCTCCTACGAGCAGTACTTC. Protein product: CASSQALDRVSYEQYF. The genes are TRBV4-1 and TRBJ2-7; D not resolved. This CDR3 is 16 amino acids long. Germline CDR1 and CDR2: MGHRA and YSYEKL. V lost 1 base to trimming and J lost 0 bases, with 13 bases between them.

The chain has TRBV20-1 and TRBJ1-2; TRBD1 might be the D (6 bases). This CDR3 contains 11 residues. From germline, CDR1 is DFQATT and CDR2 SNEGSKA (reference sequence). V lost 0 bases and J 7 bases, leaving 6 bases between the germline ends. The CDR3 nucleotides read TGCAGTGCTAGAGAACAGGGTGGCTACACCTTC. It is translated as CSAREQGGYTF.

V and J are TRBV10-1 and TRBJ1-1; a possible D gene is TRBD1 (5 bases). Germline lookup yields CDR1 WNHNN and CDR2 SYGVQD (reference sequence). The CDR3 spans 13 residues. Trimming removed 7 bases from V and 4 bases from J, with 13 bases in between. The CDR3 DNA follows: TGCGCCAGCAAAGGCAGGGCCGGCACTGAAGCTTTCTTT. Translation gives CASKGRAGTEAFF.

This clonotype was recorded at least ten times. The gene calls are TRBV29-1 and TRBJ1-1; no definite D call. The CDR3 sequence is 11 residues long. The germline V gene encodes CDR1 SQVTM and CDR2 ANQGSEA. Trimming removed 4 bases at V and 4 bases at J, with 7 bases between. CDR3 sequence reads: CSVAQATEAFF. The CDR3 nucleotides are TGCAGCGTTGCTCAGGCCACTGAAGCTTTCTTT.